Following are 22 T cell receptor beta chains from one sample sequenced in a study of early T cells in non-severe SARS-CoV-2 infection (dated by TCRdb to the early 2020s). Receptor libraries were prepared by 5' RACE. Data came from a NextSeq 500. TCRdb reworked the public reads: Q25 trimming with fastp, MiXCR clone assembly, productive beta chains retained. Under each unique CDR3 protein, matching rows form one entry showing the most common genes and DNA. Counted in this sample were roughly 28,000 distinct CDR3 sequences; more than 4% of them appeared once. The ten largest clonotypes hold approximately 2.4% of the sample. The source material was whole blood. These receptors all stem from an adult who was a healthcare worker with PCR-confirmed SARS-CoV-2 infection or an uninfected control (not recorded which).

In its sample, this clonotype was seen many times. The V and J genes are TRBV10-3 and TRBJ2-1; 7 positions match TRBD1. This CDR3 has 17 residues. V dropped 1 base and J dropped 2; count of bases not matched to a gene: 8. Per the germline V gene, CDR1 is ENHRY and CDR2 is SYGVKD. This chain's CDR3 is CAISEWAPGQPYNEQFF. The CDR3 DNA reads TGTGCCATCAGTGAGTGGGCCCCGGGACAGCCCTACAATGAGCAGTTCTTC.

This clonotype was recorded many times. The J gene is TRBJ2-5, the V gene TRBV5-1; D possibly corresponds to TRBD1 (5 bases). This CDR3 has 14 amino acids. V was shortened by 2 bases and J by 2 bases, with 10 bases between the two germline ends. Germline V gene sequence: CDR1 SGHRS, CDR2 YFSETQ. The CDR3 protein is CASSFTHRQETQYF. In DNA, the CDR3 is TGCGCCAGCAGCTTCACTCACAGGCAAGAGACCCAGTACTTC.

In this sample, this clonotype turned up a few times. The chain combines TRBV27 with TRBJ1-2, with 9 bases that match TRBD1. From germline, CDR1 is MNHEY and CDR2 SMNVEV (reference sequence). This CDR3 is built from 14 residues. The V gene end was trimmed by 2 bases and the J gene end by 8 bases; junction bases not matched to a gene: 6. The CDR3: CASSLTGGADGYTF. The CDR3 nucleotides are TGTGCCAGCAGTTTAACAGGGGGCGCAGACGGCTACACCTTC.

This clonotype was observed many times. The chain joins TRBV20-1 to TRBJ1-1; 7 bases map to TRBD1. The J segment lost 0 bases and the V segment lost 6 bases, leaving 4 bases of the junction unmatched. This CDR3 has 13 residues. Germline CDR1 DFQATT, CDR2 SNEGSKA (reference sequence). The CDR3 DNA is TGCAGTGCAACACAGGGGATGAACACTGAAGCTTTCTTT. Amino acids: CSATQGMNTEAFF.

V is TRBV6-6 and J is TRBJ1-1; no reliable D call. There are 14 residues in the CDR3. Germline V gene lookup returns CDR1 MNHNY and CDR2 SVGAGI (reference sequence). Trimming pared 2 bases from V and 0 bases from J, leaving 7 bases between. The CDR3 coding sequence is TGTGCCAGCAGTTACCGAGCCCTGAACACTGAAGCTTTCTTT. Translation gives CASSYRALNTEAFF.

Many counts were recorded for this clonotype. V and J are TRBV5-8 and TRBJ2-7; 8 positions agree with TRBD1. With V trimmed by 5 bases and J by 1 base, 5 bases remained unmatched. The CDR3 has 14 residues. CDR1 and CDR2 (germline): SGHTS, YDEGEE. The CDR3 DNA reads as TGTGCCAGCAGTCGGACAGGGCTGTCCTACGAGCAGTACTTC. Amino acids: CASSRTGLSYEQYF.

This clonotype was recorded many times. This chain links TRBV12-3 or TRBV12-4 with TRBJ2-7; D is unclear. This CDR3 is built from 16 residues. Between the trimmed V and J ends, which lost 1 base and 0 bases, there was a span of 13 bases. This CDR3 is CASSLVGRRTSYEQYF. The CDR3 DNA reads as TGTGCCAGCAGTTTAGTCGGCAGGCGAACCTCCTACGAGCAGTACTTC.

J is TRBJ2-3 and V is TRBV27, with TRBD2 identical over 10 bases. Germline V gene data show CDR1 as MNHEY and CDR2 as SMNVEV (reference sequence). There are 16 residues in the CDR3. Trimming removed 6 bases from V and 4 bases from J; junction bases left unmatched: 10. The CDR3 DNA is TGTGCCAGCAGCCTCCTAGGGCTAGCGGGAGCAGATACGCAGTATTTT. Its protein is CASSLLGLAGADTQYF.

This clonotype appeared many times. V is TRBV6-2 or TRBV6-3 and J is TRBJ1-1; TRBD1 is a possible D gene (5 bases). V was cut by 8 bases and J by 1 base, with 20 bases left in between. CDR3 length equals 16 residues. Germline V gene lookup returns CDR1 MNHEY and CDR2 SVGEGT. CDR3 DNA sequence: TGTGCCAGCCTTGGGGTAAAGGGGAAGACGAACACTGAAGCTTTCTTT. As protein: CASLGVKGKTNTEAFF.

This clonotype was recorded many times. The chain carries TRBV7-3 and TRBJ1-1; D gene unclear. The V gene's germline CDR1 is SGHTA and CDR2 FQGTGA. This CDR3 contains 13 residues. Trimming pared 0 bases from V and 4 bases from J, leaving 6 bases between. The CDR3: CASSLTLATEAFF. The CDR3 DNA sequence: TGTGCCAGCAGCTTAACCCTCGCCACTGAAGCTTTCTTT.

This clonotype was seen ten or more times. V and J are TRBV5-1 and TRBJ1-2; tentative D call: TRBD1 (6 bases). The ends were cut back, 4 bases at V and 4 bases at J, with 8 bases in the middle. The CDR3 length is 12 residues. CDR1 SGHRS and CDR2 YFSETQ come from the germline V gene. For the CDR3, the DNA is TGCGCCAGCAGCATGGACAGCTATGGCTACACCTTC. Encoded protein: CASSMDSYGYTF. The whole variable domain, remainder taken from reference TRBV5-1 and TRBJ1-2, is KAGVTQTPRYLIKTRGQQVTLSCSPISGHRSVSWYQQTPGQGLQFLFEYFSETQRNKGNFPGRFSGRQFSNSRSEMNVSTLELGDSALYLCASSMDSYGYTFGSGTRLTVV.

This clonotype was detected many times. The chain joins TRBV28 to TRBJ2-7; 9 bases align to TRBD1. V shed 7 bases, J shed 2 bases, and the junction held 6 bases outside the gene matches. In germline, CDR1 is MDHEN, CDR2 SYDVKM. The CDR3 is 14 amino acids. The CDR3, as DNA: TGTGCCAGCACCCCGGGACAGGGTCCCTACGAGCAGTACTTC. Translating gives CASTPGQGPYEQYF.

This clonotype occurred many times. The chain employs TRBV7-6 and TRBJ2-1; 9 nucleotides line up with TRBD2. V lost 1 base, J lost 7 bases, and 5 bases stayed unmatched. This CDR3 is 15 amino acids long. Germline lookup yields CDR1 SGHVS and CDR2 FNYEAQ. CDR3: CASSLVIAGVNEQFF. In DNA, the CDR3 is TGTGCCAGCAGCTTAGTGATAGCGGGAGTAAATGAGCAGTTCTTC.

This clonotype was seen many times. The junction shows a germline mismatch at one end, possibly a read error. The CDR3 coding sequence is TGTCCCTGGAGTGAGTTCCGCAATCAGCCCCAGCATTTT. Its protein is CPWSEFRNQPQHF. The rearrangement links TRBV30 to TRBJ1-5; D is uncertain. CDR3 length equals 13 residues. The V gene's germline CDR1 is GTSNPN and CDR2 SVGIG (reference sequence).

This clonotype was seen at least ten times. The chain uses TRBV19 and TRBJ1-2; 8 bases are a match to TRBD1. This CDR3 has 15 residues. Looked up from germline, CDR1 is LNHDA and CDR2 is SQIVND (reference sequence). Unmatched junction bases numbered 7, after V lost 3 bases and J lost 4 bases. The CDR3 sequence is CASSISGQGSYGYTF. In nucleotides, the CDR3 is TGTGCCAGTAGTATCTCCGGACAGGGAAGCTATGGCTACACCTTC.

This clonotype was counted ten times or more. The chain joins TRBV15 to TRBJ2-5; 12 bases are shared with TRBD2. Germline CDR1 and CDR2: LNHNV and YYDKDF (reference sequence). J was trimmed by 5 bases and V by 8 bases; bases with no gene match: 3. CDR3 length equals 13 residues. The chain's CDR3 is CATGLAGLETQYF. CDR3 nucleotide sequence: TGTGCCACCGGACTAGCGGGACTTGAGACCCAGTACTTC.

In its sample, this clonotype was seen many times. The J gene is TRBJ1-1, the V gene TRBV12-3 or TRBV12-4, with D perhaps matching TRBD1 (5 bases). This CDR3 is built from 15 residues. Trimming removed 6 bases at V and 1 base at J, with 15 bases between. The CDR3 bases are TGTGCCAGCAGACTAACCTTCGGGGCGAACACTGAAGCTTTCTTT. The encoded protein is CASRLTFGANTEAFF.

The sample holds many counts of this clonotype. The chain has TRBV5-4 and TRBJ1-6, with 9 positions matching TRBD1. J gave up 7 bases and V 2 bases, and 7 bases lay outside the gene matches. Germline-derived CDR1 and CDR2 are SGHNT and YYREEE (reference sequence). The CDR3 is made up of 16 amino acids. CDR3 in amino acids: CASSLAGTGLNSPLHF. The DNA of the CDR3 is TGTGCCAGCAGCTTAGCGGGGACAGGGTTGAATTCACCCCTCCACTTT.

This clonotype was seen repeatedly, ten times or more. The chain couples TRBV24-1 to TRBJ2-4; TRBD1 matches 8 bases. CDR1 is KGHDR, CDR2 SFDVKD, per germline. The CDR3 contains 15 residues. The V segment lost 5 bases and the J segment 6 bases; nucleotides outside the gene matches: 8. CDR3 in DNA: TGTGCCACCAGTGGGACAGGGACAAAGGGAAACATTCAGTACTTC. Encoded protein: CATSGTGTKGNIQYF.

Ten or more counts support this clonotype. The rearrangement uses TRBV18 and TRBJ1-1; possibly TRBD1 for D (5 bases). The CDR3 runs 16 residues. The V and J ends lost 3 bases and 0 bases respectively, with 14 bases between them. In germline, CDR1 is KGHSH, CDR2 LQKENI. CDR3 sequence reads: CASSPGGVLMNTEAFF. CDR3 in DNA: TGTGCCAGCTCACCGGGGGGGGTTCTCATGAACACTGAAGCTTTCTTT.

A few counts support this clonotype. This chain uses TRBV7-9 with TRBJ1-6; D remains ambiguous. V lost 5 bases and J 6 bases, leaving 20 bases between the germline ends. The CDR3 loop spans 17 amino acids. Germline V CDR1 and CDR2: SEHNR, FQNEAQ (reference sequence). The DNA of the CDR3 is TGTGCCAGCAGCCTCGACACCCCTCGACCCTTTAATTCACCCCTCCACTTT. Its protein product is CASSLDTPRPFNSPLHF.

This clonotype was detected ten times or more. The chain links TRBV11-3 to TRBJ2-7; TRBD2 matches at 9 bases. Trimming removed 0 bases from V and 4 bases from J; junction bases left unmatched: 4. There are 15 residues in the CDR3. Germline V CDR1 and CDR2: SGHNT, YENEEA. CDR3 sequence: CASSLDWTSEYEQYF. For the CDR3, the DNA is TGTGCCAGCAGCTTAGACTGGACTAGCGAGTACGAGCAGTACTTC.